Only a few counts were recorded for the clone carrying this T cell receptor (beta chain). Cohort 3 donors were reported recovered after two negative PCRs, clearance, or symptom resolution. In the original processing: Using reference gene primer amplification, nucleated cell counts were estimated. Assay: immunoSEQ multiplex PCR; the TCRdb copy retains only in-frame clones and omits some. The DNA was the basis for D and trimming; V, J and clone size are from that table. The table includes about 260,000 clones, approximately 90% detected once. This specimen belongs to a study of blood T cell repertoires in COVID-19. Study at large: Collection of acute and convalescent COVID-19 samples took place in the United States, Italy and Spain. The cDNA or gDNA used as material had been derived from T cells, B-cell-depleted T cells, or PBMCs.

This CDR3 is built from 19 residues. Per germline, CDR1 MDHEN and CDR2 SYDVKM. Trimming removed 4 bases from V and 3 bases from J; junction bases left unmatched: 17. The sample taken for sequencing was PBMCs or T cells enriched from blood (not recorded which). V gene TRBV28 combines with J gene TRBJ1-1; TRBD1 matches 10 bases. This clonotype was obtained from a woman aged 50 to 65 who had recovered from COVID-19. The chain's CDR3 is CASSSPGDRGRWGDTEAFF. The CDR3 nucleotides are TGTGCCAGCAGTTCCCCCGGTGACAGGGGGCGGTGGGGGGACACTGAAGCTTTCTTT.